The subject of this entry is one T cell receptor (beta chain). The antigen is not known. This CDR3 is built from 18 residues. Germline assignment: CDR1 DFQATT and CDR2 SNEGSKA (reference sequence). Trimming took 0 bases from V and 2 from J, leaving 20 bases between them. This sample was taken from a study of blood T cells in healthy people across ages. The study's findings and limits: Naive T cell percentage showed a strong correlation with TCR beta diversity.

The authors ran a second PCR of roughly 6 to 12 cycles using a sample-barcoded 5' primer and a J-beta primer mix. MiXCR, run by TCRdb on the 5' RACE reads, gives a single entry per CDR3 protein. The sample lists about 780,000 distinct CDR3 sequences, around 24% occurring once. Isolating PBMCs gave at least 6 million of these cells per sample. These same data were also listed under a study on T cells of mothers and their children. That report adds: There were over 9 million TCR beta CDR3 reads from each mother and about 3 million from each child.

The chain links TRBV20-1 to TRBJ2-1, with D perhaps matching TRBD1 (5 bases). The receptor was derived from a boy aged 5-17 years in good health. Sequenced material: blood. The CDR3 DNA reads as TGCAGTGCTAGAGAGGGAATCGGTTGGACAATGGCCTACAATGAGCAGTTCTTC. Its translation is CSAREGIGWTMAYNEQFF.